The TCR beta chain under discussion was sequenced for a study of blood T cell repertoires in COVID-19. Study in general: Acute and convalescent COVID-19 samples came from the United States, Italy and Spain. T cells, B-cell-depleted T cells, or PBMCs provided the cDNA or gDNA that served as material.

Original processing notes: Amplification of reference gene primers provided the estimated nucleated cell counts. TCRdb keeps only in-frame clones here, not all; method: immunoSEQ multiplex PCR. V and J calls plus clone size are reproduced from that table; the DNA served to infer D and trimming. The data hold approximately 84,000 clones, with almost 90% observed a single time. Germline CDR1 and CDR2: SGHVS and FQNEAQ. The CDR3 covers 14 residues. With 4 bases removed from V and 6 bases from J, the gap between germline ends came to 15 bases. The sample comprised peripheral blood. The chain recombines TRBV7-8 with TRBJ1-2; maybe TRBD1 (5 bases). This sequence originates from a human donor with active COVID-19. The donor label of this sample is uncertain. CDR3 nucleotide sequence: TGTGCCAGCAGCTCAATAAGGGGAGGGGATGGCTACACCTTC. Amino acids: CASSSIRGGDGYTF.